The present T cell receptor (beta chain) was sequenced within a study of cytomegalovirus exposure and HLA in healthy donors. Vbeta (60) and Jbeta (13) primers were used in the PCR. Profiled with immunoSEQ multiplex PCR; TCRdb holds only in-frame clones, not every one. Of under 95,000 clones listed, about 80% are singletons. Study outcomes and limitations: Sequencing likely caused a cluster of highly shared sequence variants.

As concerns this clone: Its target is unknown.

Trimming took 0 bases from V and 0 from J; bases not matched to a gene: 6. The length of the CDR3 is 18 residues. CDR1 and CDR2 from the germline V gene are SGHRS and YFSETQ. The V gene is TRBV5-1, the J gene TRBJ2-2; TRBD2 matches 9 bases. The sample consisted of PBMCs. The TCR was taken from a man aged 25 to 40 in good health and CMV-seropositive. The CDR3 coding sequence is TGCGCCAGCAGCTTGGCTTGGCGGGGGGGATCGAACACCGGGGAGCTGTTTTTT. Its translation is CASSLAWRGGSNTGELFF.